This T cell receptor (beta chain) was documented in a study of T cells in Graves' hyperthyroidism and ophthalmopathy. This clonotype has ten or more counts. This CDR3 is built from 13 residues. Germline V gene lookup returns CDR1 DFQATT and CDR2 SNEGSKA (reference sequence). V lost 2 bases and J lost 10, with 12 bases in between. RNA transcripts gave rise to amplified TCR beta CDR3 regions. First-round RT-PCR with HTBI primers amplified the TCR CDR3 region. TCRdb processed the multiplex PCR reads anew with MiXCR; each CDR3 protein has one entry. The sample holds over 250,000 distinct CDR3 sequences, roughly 13% seen once.

The clonotype comes from a woman aged 40 to 49 with Graves' ophthalmopathy. This rearrangement joins TRBV20-1 to TRBJ1-6; D is unresolved. The sequencing sample was made of blood. The CDR3 loop reads CSARRETSSPLHF. Written as DNA, the CDR3 is TGCAGTGCTAGACGGGAGACTAGCTCACCCCTCCACTTT.